A selection of T cell receptor beta chains follows, all from one sample in a study of blood T cell repertoires in COVID-19. The method was immunoSEQ multiplex PCR; TCRdb's version includes in-frame clones alone and lacks a portion of them. The data contain about 78,000 clones, about 89% of them singletons. The sequencing sample was made of peripheral blood. These receptors were collected from a man aged 45-65 years with active or convalescent COVID-19. CDR3s include the opening cysteine and the closing phenylalanine or tryptophan. Fields, in order: CDR3 length, J gene, clone size, V gene, D gene, CDR3 protein, CDR3 DNA. D genes are given only for firm matches. Expanded clones are given a class, and other clones once, few, many or no size at all.

16	TRBJ1-3	-	TRBV7-9	TRBD1	CASSLAPGTEGNTIYF	TGTGCCAGCAGCTTAGCTCCCGGGACAGAGGGAAACACCATATATTTT
15	TRBJ2-2	-	TRBV7-8	-	CASSLRPSNTGELFF	TGTGCCAGCAGCTTACGTCCTTCTAACACCGGGGAGCTGTTTTTT
13	TRBJ2-1	-	TRBV2	-	CASTLISYNEQFF	TGTGCCAGTACTTTGATCTCCTACAATGAGCAGTTCTTC
11	TRBJ1-1	once	TRBV19	-	CASRLREEAFF	TGTGCCAGTAGATTACGAGAAGAAGCTTTCTTT
15	TRBJ2-5	once	TRBV6-5	TRBD2	CASSYSRGGAETQYF	TGTGCCAGCAGTTACTCCCGCGGGGGGGCAGAGACCCAGTACTTC
14	TRBJ1-1	-	TRBV10-3	TRBD1	CAISPGQGNTEAFF	TGTGCCATCTCCCCGGGACAGGGGAACACTGAAGCTTTCTTT
15	TRBJ2-2	-	TRBV28	TRBD1	CASSLATGGTGELFF	TGTGCCAGCAGTTTGGCGACAGGGGGCACCGGGGAGCTGTTTTTT
13	TRBJ1-4	-	TRBV29-1	-	CSVRTDRDEKLFF	TGCAGCGTCAGGACCGACAGAGATGAAAAACTGTTTTTT
14	TRBJ2-1	-	TRBV10-3	-	CAISESTASDEQFF	TGTGCCATCAGTGAGTCGACAGCGTCGGATGAGCAGTTCTTC
14	TRBJ1-6	-	TRBV9	-	CASSPEVYNSPLHF	TGTGCCAGCAGCCCGGAGGTCTATAATTCACCCCTCCACTTT
15	TRBJ1-1	once	TRBV16	-	CASSQLPREGTEAFF	TGTGCCAGCAGCCAATTGCCCAGGGAGGGCACTGAAGCTTTCTTT
14	TRBJ1-3	-	TRBV19	-	CASKEAAAGNTIYF	TGTGCCAGTAAAGAAGCGGCTGCTGGAAACACCATATATTTT
15	TRBJ2-3	-	TRBV6-5	TRBD1	CASSHTGTGTDTQYF	TGTGCCAGCAGTCACACCGGGACAGGGACAGATACGCAGTATTTT
16	TRBJ2-2	-	TRBV5-1	TRBD2	CASSLGLAGTTGELFF	TGCGCCAGCAGCTTGGGGTTAGCGGGTACCACCGGGGAGCTGTTTTTT
13	TRBJ2-5	-	TRBV3-1/TRBV3-2	-	CASSQGRKETQYF	TGTGCCAGCAGCCAGGGCAGGAAAGAGACCCAGTACTTC
12	TRBJ1-1	-	TRBV29-1	-	CSVVGIGGEAFF	TGCAGCGTTGTGGGGATAGGGGGAGAAGCTTTCTTT
13	TRBJ2-5	-	TRBV5-5	-	CASSSVASETQYF	TGTGCCAGCAGCTCAGTAGCGAGCGAGACCCAGTACTTC
15	TRBJ2-5	-	TRBV7-9	TRBD1	CASNNPGQGKETQYF	TGTGCCAGCAACAATCCGGGACAGGGAAAAGAGACCCAGTACTTC
15	TRBJ2-5	-	TRBV2	TRBD2	CASSELAGAGETQYF	TGTGCCAGCAGTGAACTAGCGGGGGCCGGGGAGACCCAGTACTTC
12	TRBJ2-1	-	TRBV6-5	TRBD2	CASRGTRGEQFF	TGTGCCAGCAGAGGGACTAGAGGGGAGCAGTTCTTC
15	TRBJ2-7	-	TRBV11-1	TRBD2	CASSFTGGPTYEQYF	TGTGCCAGCAGCTTCACGGGAGGCCCCACCTACGAGCAGTACTTC
15	TRBJ1-6	-	TRBV27	-	CASSWGRGGNSPLHF	TGTGCCAGCAGTTGGGGGAGGGGAGGTAATTCACCCCTCCACTTT
15	TRBJ1-2	-	TRBV7-2	-	CASSLATGTNYGYTF	TGTGCCAGCAGCTTGGCAACAGGGACGAACTATGGCTACACCTTC
14	TRBJ2-5	-	TRBV7-2	-	CASSLGSTGETQYF	TGTGCCAGCAGCTTAGGAAGTACAGGGGAGACCCAGTACTTC
14	TRBJ1-2	-	TRBV5-5	TRBD1	CASSLRDRGYGYTF	TGTGCCAGCAGCCTCCGGGACAGGGGCTATGGCTACACCTTC
15	TRBJ2-1	-	TRBV2	TRBD2	CASKGTSGGLNEQFF	TGTGCCAGCAAGGGGACTAGCGGGGGTCTTAATGAGCAGTTCTTC
14	TRBJ1-2	-	TRBV10-2	-	CASSEFSYLNGYTF	TGCGCCAGCAGTGAGTTTAGCTATCTAAATGGCTACACCTTC
15	TRBJ2-2	-	TRBV7-9	-	CASSLANSGTGELFF	TGTGCCAGCAGTCTGGCGAACAGCGGGACCGGGGAGCTGTTTTTT
14	TRBJ2-3	-	TRBV2	-	CATTRGMSTDTQYF	TGTGCCACTACACGGGGTATGAGCACAGATACGCAGTATTTT
14	TRBJ1-5	-	TRBV2	TRBD1	CASSAQGAAQPQHF	TGTGCCAGCAGTGCTCAGGGGGCAGCTCAGCCCCAGCATTTT
18	TRBJ1-4	-	TRBV4-3	TRBD1	CASSQSGQGSLGAEKLFF	TGCGCCAGCAGCCAATCGGGACAGGGGAGTTTGGGGGCTGAAAAACTGTTTTTT
16	TRBJ2-4	-	TRBV7-8	-	CASSLDAGANKNIQYF	TGTGCCAGCAGCTTAGATGCAGGGGCGAACAAAAACATTCAGTACTTC
15	TRBJ1-2	-	TRBV10-3	-	CAISVGGALAYGYTF	TGTGCCATCAGTGTTGGGGGGGCCCTCGCCTATGGCTACACCTTC
13	TRBJ1-6	-	TRBV10-1	TRBD1	CASSESQGASLHF	TGCGCCAGCAGTGAGTCTCAGGGGGCCTCACTCCACTTT
15	TRBJ1-4	-	TRBV21-1	-	CASSKARERGEKLFF	TGTGCCAGCAGCAAAGCGCGCGAGCGAGGCGAAAAACTGTTTTTT
15	TRBJ1-4	-	TRBV9	-	CASSLGRDLNEKLFF	TGTGCCAGCAGCCTAGGAAGAGATCTTAATGAAAAACTGTTTTTT
14	TRBJ1-2	-	TRBV5-4	TRBD1	CASSPGQGNYGYTF	TGTGCCAGCAGCCCGGGACAGGGCAACTATGGCTACACCTTC